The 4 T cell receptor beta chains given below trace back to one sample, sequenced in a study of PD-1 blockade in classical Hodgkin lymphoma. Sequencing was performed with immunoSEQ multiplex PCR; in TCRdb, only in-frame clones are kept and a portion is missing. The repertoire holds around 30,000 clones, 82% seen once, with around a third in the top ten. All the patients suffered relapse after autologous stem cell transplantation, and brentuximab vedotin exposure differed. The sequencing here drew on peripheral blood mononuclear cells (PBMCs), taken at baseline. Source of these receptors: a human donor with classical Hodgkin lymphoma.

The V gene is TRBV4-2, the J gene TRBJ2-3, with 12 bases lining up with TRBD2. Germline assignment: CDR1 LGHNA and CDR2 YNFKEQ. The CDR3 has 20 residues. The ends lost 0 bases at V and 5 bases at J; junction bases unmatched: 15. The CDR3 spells CASSQERGGSTSGGLDTQYF. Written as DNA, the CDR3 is TGTGCCAGCAGCCAAGAAAGAGGGGGTTCGACTAGCGGGGGCTTAGATACGCAGTATTTT.

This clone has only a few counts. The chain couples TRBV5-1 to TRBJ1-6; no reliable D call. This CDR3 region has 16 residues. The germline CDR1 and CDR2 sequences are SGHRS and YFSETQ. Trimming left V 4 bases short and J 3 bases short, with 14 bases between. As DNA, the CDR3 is TGCGCCAGCAGCCCGGAGGGTGGTTTCTATAATTCACCCCTCCACTTT. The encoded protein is CASSPEGGFYNSPLHF.

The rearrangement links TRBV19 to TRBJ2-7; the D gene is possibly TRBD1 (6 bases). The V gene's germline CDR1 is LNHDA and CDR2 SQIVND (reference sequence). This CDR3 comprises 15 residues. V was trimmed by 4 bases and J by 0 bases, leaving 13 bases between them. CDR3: CASSNQGPSSYEQYF. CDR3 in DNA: TGTGCCAGTAGTAATCAGGGGCCCAGCTCCTACGAGCAGTACTTC.

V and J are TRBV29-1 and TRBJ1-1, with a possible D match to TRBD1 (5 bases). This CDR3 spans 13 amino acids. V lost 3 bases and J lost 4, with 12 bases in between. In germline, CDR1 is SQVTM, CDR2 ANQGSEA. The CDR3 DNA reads TGCAGCGTTGAGCCAGGGCAGGGCACTGAAGCTTTCTTT. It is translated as CSVEPGQGTEAFF.